Shown below are 24 T cell receptor beta chains from a single sample sequenced in a study of T cell changes during pregnancy in multiple sclerosis. Clones were read by immunoSEQ multiplex PCR, and TCRdb kept only the in-frame ones, dropping some. This table has approximately 46,000 clones, less than 95% appearing once. The sample in question was CD8+ T cells from peripheral blood mononuclear cells, obtained in the second trimester of pregnancy. The receptors shown here come from a female donor with multiple sclerosis, enrolled in a pregnancy study.

J is TRBJ2-7 and V is TRBV27; 10 bases align to TRBD1. In germline, CDR1 is MNHEY, CDR2 SMNVEV (reference sequence). J lost 2 bases, V lost 5 bases, and 9 bases had no gene match. The CDR3 is 16 residues long. The DNA of the CDR3 is TGTGCCAGCAGTGCCCCTCGGGACAGGGGACCCTACGAGCAGTACTTC. The encoded protein is CASSAPRDRGPYEQYF.

The chain couples TRBV29-1 to TRBJ1-1; 8 bases agree with TRBD1. V dropped 4 bases and J dropped 7; count of bases not matched to a gene: 17. The CDR3 extends over 16 amino acids. Germline assignment: CDR1 SQVTM and CDR2 ANQGSEA. CDR3 amino acids: CSVVTGQAALADEAFF. The CDR3 bases are TGCAGCGTTGTGACGGGACAGGCGGCATTAGCGGATGAAGCTTTCTTT.

The chain recombines TRBV7-9 with TRBJ2-3; 10 nucleotides agree with TRBD2. Germline values: CDR1 SEHNR, CDR2 FQNEAQ (reference sequence). Losses at the gene ends were 2 bases for V and 2 bases for J; bases not matched to a gene: 1. The CDR3 contains 15 residues. The CDR3 DNA reads as TGTGCCAGCAGCTTAAGCGGGGGGGTCACAGATACGCAGTATTTT. Translating it yields CASSLSGGVTDTQYF.

V is TRBV5-6 and J is TRBJ2-1; TRBD2 matches at 15 bases. Trimming cost V 4 bases and J 2 bases; bases outside gene matches: 7. The CDR3 runs to 18 residues. Per the germline V gene, CDR1 is SGHDT and CDR2 is YYEEEE. This CDR3 is CASSPGLAGGPPYNEQFF. The CDR3 coding sequence is TGTGCCAGCAGCCCAGGACTAGCGGGGGGGCCCCCCTACAATGAGCAGTTCTTC.

The chain employs TRBV2 and TRBJ2-7; 11 nucleotides agree with TRBD1. This CDR3 is 14 amino acids long. J lost 4 bases, V lost 8 bases, and 7 bases had no gene match. Germline values: CDR1 SNHLY, CDR2 FYNNEI. CDR3 coding DNA: TGTGCCAGCGGATCCGGGACAGGGGGATACGAGCAGTACTTC. Amino acids: CASGSGTGGYEQYF.

The rearrangement joins TRBV7-9 to TRBJ1-6; no firm D call. Germline CDR1 and CDR2: SEHNR and FQNEAQ (reference sequence). V lost 3 bases and J lost 0, with 6 bases in between. CDR3 length equals 15 residues. Written as DNA, the CDR3 is TGTGCCAGCAGCTTGGAGAGCTCCTATAATTCACCCCTCCACTTT. It is translated as CASSLESSYNSPLHF. The complete variable domain, with remaining parts taken from reference TRBV7-9 and TRBJ1-6, reads DTGVSQNPRHKITKRGQNVTFRCDPISEHNRLYWYRQTLGQGPEFLTYFQNEAQLEKSRLLSDRFSAERPKGSFSTLEIQRTEQGDSAMYLCASSLESSYNSPLHFGNGTRLTVT.

The rearrangement uses TRBV28 and TRBJ1-1; D ambiguous. This CDR3 contains 12 residues. Germline lookup yields CDR1 MDHEN and CDR2 SYDVKM. V was pared by 6 bases and J by 0 bases, with 5 bases between. The CDR3: CASSLLNTEAFF. The CDR3 nucleotides read TGTGCCAGCAGCCTGTTGAACACTGAAGCTTTCTTT.

This rearrangement joins TRBV7-8 to TRBJ2-5; TRBD1 matches 10 bases. Germline V gene data show CDR1 as SGHVS and CDR2 as FQNEAQ. The CDR3 extends over 14 amino acids. CDR3 DNA sequence: TGTGCGGCGGCGGGACAGGGGTTTGCGGTGACCCAGTACTTC. It is translated as CAAAGQGFAVTQYF.

This clone appeared a few times. The chain joins TRBV5-6 to TRBJ1-1; D may be TRBD1 (6 bases). Trimming left V 7 bases short and J 0 bases short, with 7 bases between. Germline V lookup: CDR1 SGHDT, CDR2 YYEEEE. The CDR3 extends over 12 amino acids. CDR3 DNA sequence: TGTGCCAGCGGGGACATGAACACTGAAGCTTTCTTT. Amino acid sequence: CASGDMNTEAFF.

The gene calls are TRBV19 and TRBJ2-1; no definite D call. The V end lost 3 bases, the J end lost 2 bases, and 11 bases lay between the germline ends. Germline-derived CDR1 and CDR2 are LNHDA and SQIVND (reference sequence). The CDR3 contains 15 residues. The CDR3 region is CASSIRSVPYNEQFF. CDR3 coding DNA: TGTGCCAGTAGTATCAGGTCGGTTCCCTACAATGAGCAGTTCTTC.

This chain links TRBV9 with TRBJ2-7, with a possible D match to TRBD1 (5 bases). Germline assignment: CDR1 SGDLS and CDR2 YYNGEE. The CDR3 is 14 amino acids. V lost 0 bases and J 6 bases, leaving 13 bases between the germline ends. The CDR3 region is CASSVGGGSGEQYF. CDR3 nucleotides: TGTGCCAGCAGCGTAGGGGGCGGATCCGGCGAGCAGTACTTC.

The chain links TRBV5-4 to TRBJ1-6, with no clear D. Per germline, CDR1 SGHNT and CDR2 YYREEE (reference sequence). The CDR3 has 13 amino acids. Trimming removed 0 bases at V and 10 bases at J, with 8 bases between. CDR3 in DNA: TGTGCCAGCAGCTTGGGACAAGCATCACCCCTCCACTTT. This translates into CASSLGQASPLHF.

The V gene is TRBV7-3, the J gene TRBJ2-3; TRBD2 agrees at 9 bases. There are 16 residues in the CDR3. The germline V gene has CDR1 SGHTA and CDR2 FQGTGA. With 5 bases clipped from V and 1 base from J, the junction kept 7 bases outside the gene matches. The CDR3 loop reads CASSRGERGGTDTQYF. DNA for the CDR3: TGTGCCAGCAGCCGGGGCGAGCGGGGGGGCACAGATACGCAGTATTTT.

The chain recombines TRBV19 with TRBJ2-1, with 7 positions matching TRBD2. Trimming took 3 bases from V and 4 from J; bases not matched to a gene: 6. This CDR3 has 15 residues. Germline lookup yields CDR1 LNHDA and CDR2 SQIVND (reference sequence). The DNA for the CDR3 is TGTGCCAGTAGTATGGGGGGGGTTGGTTACAATGAGCAGTTCTTC. Translation gives CASSMGGVGYNEQFF.

The chain combines TRBV12-5 with TRBJ2-3; 7 nucleotides align to TRBD2. With 7 bases clipped from V and 0 bases from J, the junction kept 13 bases outside the gene matches. This CDR3 spans 17 amino acids. Germline assignment: CDR1 LGHNT and CDR2 FRNRAP. CDR3 nucleotides: TGTGCTAGTGCTTCGGCCGTTTCTAGCGGTAGCACAGATACGCAGTATTTT. Translation gives CASASAVSSGSTDTQYF.

The genes are TRBV30 and TRBJ1-3, with a weak D call TRBD1 (6 bases). This CDR3 is built from 16 residues. The V and J ends lost 5 bases and 2 bases respectively, with 19 bases between them. From germline, CDR1 is GTSNPN and CDR2 SVGIG (reference sequence). CDR3 sequence: CAWEPPQGSTGNTIYF. CDR3 sequence (DNA): TGTGCCTGGGAACCCCCCCAGGGGTCGACTGGAAACACCATATATTTT.

The chain is built from TRBV9 and TRBJ2-7; D is possibly TRBD1 (6 bases). CDR3 size: 14 residues. CDR1 and CDR2 (germline): SGDLS, YYNGEE. Trimming pared 0 bases from V and 3 bases from J, leaving 10 bases between. CDR3 region: CASSVGWTDYEQYF. The CDR3 region has the DNA TGTGCCAGCAGCGTAGGCTGGACAGACTACGAGCAGTACTTC.

CDR3 in amino acids: CASSQDMDFGDYGYTF. The CDR3 region has the DNA TGCGCCAGCAGCCAAGACATGGACTTCGGGGACTATGGCTACACCTTC. This sequence joins TRBV4-1 and TRBJ1-2, with no clear D. The V gene's germline CDR1 is MGHRA and CDR2 YSYEKL. CDR3 length equals 16 residues. V lost 0 bases, J lost 3 bases, and 14 bases lay in between.

This chain links TRBV9 with TRBJ1-2, with D possibly TRBD1 on 5 matching bases. The CDR3 totals 15 residues. Germline lookup yields CDR1 SGDLS and CDR2 YYNGEE. V lost 3 bases and J 2 bases, leaving 14 bases between the germline ends. CDR3 region: CASSATPGENYGYTF. As DNA, the CDR3 is TGTGCCAGCAGCGCGACTCCGGGGGAAAACTATGGCTACACCTTC.

About this clone itself: The sample holds other DNA sequences that translate to the same CDR3. The chain carries TRBV29-1 and TRBJ1-1; possibly TRBD1 for D (5 bases). Germline V gene sequence: CDR1 SQVTM, CDR2 ANQGSEA. The CDR3 is 12 residues long. The V gene lost 4 bases and the J gene lost 2 bases, with 8 bases spanning the gap. CDR3 coding DNA: TGCAGCGTTGGGAGGGGTAACACTGAAGCTTTCTTT. Its protein is CSVGRGNTEAFF.

The V gene is TRBV7-9, the J gene TRBJ2-3; the match to TRBD2 covers 15 bases. Germline V lookup: CDR1 SEHNR, CDR2 FQNEAQ (reference sequence). The CDR3 runs to 19 residues. Trimming cost V 1 base and J 5 bases; bases outside gene matches: 10. The CDR3, as DNA: TGTGCCAGCAGCTTAGAACCCAGGACTAGCGGGGGGGCCATAGATACGCAGTATTTT. Translated, it gives CASSLEPRTSGGAIDTQYF.

This clone was counted a single time. The chain links TRBV7-2 to TRBJ2-1, with 12 bases lining up with TRBD2. CDR3 size: 19 residues. CDR1 is SGHTA, CDR2 FQGNSA, per germline. After removal of 5 bases from V and 0 bases from J, the junction contained 11 bases not matched to a gene. CDR3 nucleotide sequence: TGTGCCAGCAGCCAAGAAACTAGCGGGGGGCCCCACTCCTACAATGAGCAGTTCTTC. This encodes CASSQETSGGPHSYNEQFF.

The chain has TRBV5-1 and TRBJ1-1; possibly TRBD1 for D (6 bases). This CDR3 is 16 amino acids long. V dropped 4 bases and J dropped 4 bases, with 20 bases sitting between them. CDR1 and CDR2 (germline): SGHRS, YFSETQ. The CDR3, as DNA: TGCGCCAGCAGCCTCGCCCGGACAGCGTCGCGCACTGAAGCTTTCTTT. Its translation: CASSLARTASRTEAFF.

The sample holds one count of this clone. The chain uses TRBV29-1 and TRBJ2-1, with a possible D match to TRBD1 (5 bases). Germline assignment: CDR1 SQVTM and CDR2 ANQGSEA. The V gene lost 8 bases and the J gene lost 7 bases, with 12 bases spanning the gap. CDR3 length: 11 amino acids. In nucleotides, the CDR3 is TGCAGCATAGGGGTGGGGAATGAGCAGTTCTTC. Translated, it gives CSIGVGNEQFF.